This record covers a single T cell receptor beta chain. Antigen unknown. The table came from immunoSEQ multiplex PCR; TCRdb's copy has only in-frame clones and leaves some out. The repertoire holds 120,000 or so clones, with 85% to 90% as singletons. The record originates from a study of T cell responses to AZD1222 COVID-19 vaccine. General observations from the study: Females outnumbered males among donors, who were mostly white British; clonal diversity was possibly underestimated. Recipients of two AZD1222 doses showed rising Spike-specific TCR breadth and depth.

This CDR3 contains 14 residues. Per the germline V gene, CDR1 is LNHDA and CDR2 is SQIVND (reference sequence). The V end lost 6 bases, the J end lost 6 bases, and 14 bases lay between the germline ends. The genes are TRBV19 and TRBJ2-2; unclear D gene. This material consisted of peripheral blood, taken on day 0 of AZD1222 vaccination. This receptor was taken from an adult in good health. CDR3: CASSINNLPGELFF. The CDR3 DNA is TGTGCCAGTAGCATAAATAACCTACCCGGGGAGCTGTTTTTT. The full variable domain, rest sourced from reference TRBV19 and TRBJ2-2, is DGGITQSPKYLFRKEGQNVTLSCEQNLNHDAMYWYRQDPGQGLRLIYYSQIVNDFQKGDIAEGYSVSREKKESFPLTVTSAQKNPTAFYLCASSINNLPGELFFGEGSRLTVL.